Sequencing of this T cell receptor (beta chain) was carried out in a study of blood T cell repertoires in COVID-19. Study-wide context: The analysed material was cDNA or gDNA that came from T cells, B-cell-depleted T cells, or PBMCs.

Clones were sequenced by immunoSEQ multiplex PCR, and TCRdb holds only the in-frame ones, with some missing. The data show 250,000 or so clones, over 80% seen once. CDR1 is SGDLS and CDR2 is YYNGEE in the germline V gene. The CDR3 has 16 amino acids. V was clipped by 4 bases and J by 7 bases, with 23 bases between them. The sequenced material came from peripheral blood. The chain is built from TRBV9 and TRBJ1-2, with TRBD1 as a possible D gene (5 bases). The receptor comes from a woman aged 40 to 50 who had recovered from COVID-19. The CDR3 nucleotides are TGTGCCAGCAGCTACGGGGGGGTCGAGTTGACGGGTGGCTACACCTTC. Translated, it gives CASSYGGVELTGGYTF.